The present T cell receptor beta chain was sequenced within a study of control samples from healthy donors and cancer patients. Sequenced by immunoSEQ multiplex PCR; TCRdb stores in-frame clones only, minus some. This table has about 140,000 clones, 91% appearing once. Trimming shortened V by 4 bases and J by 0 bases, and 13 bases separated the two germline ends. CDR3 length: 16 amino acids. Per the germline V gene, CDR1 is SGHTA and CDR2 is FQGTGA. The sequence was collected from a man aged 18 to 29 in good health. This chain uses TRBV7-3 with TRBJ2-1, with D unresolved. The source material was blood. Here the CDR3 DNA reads TGTGCCAGCAGCTCCGGACCCGGAAGCTCCTACAATGAGCAGTTCTTC. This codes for CASSSGPGSSYNEQFF. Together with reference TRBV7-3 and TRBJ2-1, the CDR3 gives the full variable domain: GAGVSQTPSNKVTEKGKYVELRCDPISGHTALYWYRQSLGQGPEFLIYFQGTGAADDSGLPNDRFFAVRPEGSVSTLKIQRTERGDSAVYLCASSSGPGSSYNEQFFGPGTRLTVL.